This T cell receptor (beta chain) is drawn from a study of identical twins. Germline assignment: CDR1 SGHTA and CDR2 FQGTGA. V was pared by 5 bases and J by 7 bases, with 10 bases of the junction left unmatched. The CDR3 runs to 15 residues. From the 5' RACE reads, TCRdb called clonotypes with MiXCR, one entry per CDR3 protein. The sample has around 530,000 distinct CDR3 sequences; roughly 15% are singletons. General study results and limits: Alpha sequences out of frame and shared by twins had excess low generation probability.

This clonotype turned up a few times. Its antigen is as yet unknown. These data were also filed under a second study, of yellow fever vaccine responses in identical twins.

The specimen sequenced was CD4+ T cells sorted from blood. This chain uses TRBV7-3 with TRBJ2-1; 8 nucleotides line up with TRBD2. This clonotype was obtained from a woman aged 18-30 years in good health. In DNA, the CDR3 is TGTGCCAGCAGCCCCCGGGCGGGAGGCAGGAATGAGCAGTTCTTC. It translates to CASSPRAGGRNEQFF.